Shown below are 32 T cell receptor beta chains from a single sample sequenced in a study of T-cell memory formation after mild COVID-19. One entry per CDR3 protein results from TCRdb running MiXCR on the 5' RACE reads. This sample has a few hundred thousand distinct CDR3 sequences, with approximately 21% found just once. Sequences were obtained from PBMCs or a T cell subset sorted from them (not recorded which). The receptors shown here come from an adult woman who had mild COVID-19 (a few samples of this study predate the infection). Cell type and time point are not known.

CDR3 sequence (DNA): TGTGCCAGCAGTCGAGACGACCCTAGCAATCAGCCCCAGCATTTT. This codes for CASSRDDPSNQPQHF. The chain joins TRBV2 to TRBJ1-5; D call uncertain. Germline values: CDR1 SNHLY, CDR2 FYNNEI. CDR3 length: 15 residues. V was clipped by 5 bases and J by 0 bases, with 11 bases between them.

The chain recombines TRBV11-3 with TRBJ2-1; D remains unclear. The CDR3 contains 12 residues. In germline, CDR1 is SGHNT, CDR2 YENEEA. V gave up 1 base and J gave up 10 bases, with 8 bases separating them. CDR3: CASSLGYVEQFF. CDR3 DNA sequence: TGTGCCAGCAGCTTAGGGTATGTGGAGCAGTTCTTC.

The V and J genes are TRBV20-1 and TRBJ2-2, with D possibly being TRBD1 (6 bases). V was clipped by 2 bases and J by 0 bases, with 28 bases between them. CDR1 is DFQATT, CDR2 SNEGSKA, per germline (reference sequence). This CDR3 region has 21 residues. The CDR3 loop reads CSARPSYPSGTQTSNTGELFF. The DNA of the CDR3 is TGCAGTGCTAGACCTTCCTATCCTTCCGGGACACAAACTTCGAACACCGGGGAGCTGTTTTTT.

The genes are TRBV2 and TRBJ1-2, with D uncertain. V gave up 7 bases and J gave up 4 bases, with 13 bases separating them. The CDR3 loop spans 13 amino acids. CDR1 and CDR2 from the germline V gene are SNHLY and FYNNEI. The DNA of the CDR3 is TGTGCCAGCAACCAGGCCTTAGGCTATGGCTACACCTTC. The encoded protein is CASNQALGYGYTF.

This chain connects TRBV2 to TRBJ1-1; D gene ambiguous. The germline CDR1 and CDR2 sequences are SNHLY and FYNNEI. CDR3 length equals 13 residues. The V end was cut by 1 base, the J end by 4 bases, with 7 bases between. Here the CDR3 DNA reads TGTGCCAGCAGTGAAGGGAGCCCCACTGAAGCTTTCTTT. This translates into CASSEGSPTEAFF.

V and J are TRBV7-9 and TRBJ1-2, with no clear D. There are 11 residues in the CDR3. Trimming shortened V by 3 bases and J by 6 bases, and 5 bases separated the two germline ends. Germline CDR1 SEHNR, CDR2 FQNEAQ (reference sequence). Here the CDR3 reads CASSLRNGYTF. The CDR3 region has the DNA TGTGCCAGCAGCTTGAGGAATGGCTACACCTTC.

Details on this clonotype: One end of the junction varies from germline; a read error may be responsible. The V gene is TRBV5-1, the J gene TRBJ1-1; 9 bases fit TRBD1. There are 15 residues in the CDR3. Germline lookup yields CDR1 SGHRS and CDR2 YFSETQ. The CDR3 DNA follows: TGCGCCAGCAGCCTTCCCGGGACAGGGAACCCTGAAGCTTTCTTT. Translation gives CASSLPGTGNPEAFF. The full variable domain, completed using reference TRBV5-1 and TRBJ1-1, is KAGVTQTPRYLIKTRGQQVTLSCSPISGHRSVSWYQQTPGQGLQFLFEYFSETQRNKGNFPGRFSGRQFSNSRSEMNVSTLELGDSALYLCASSLPGTGNPEAFFGQGTRLTVV.

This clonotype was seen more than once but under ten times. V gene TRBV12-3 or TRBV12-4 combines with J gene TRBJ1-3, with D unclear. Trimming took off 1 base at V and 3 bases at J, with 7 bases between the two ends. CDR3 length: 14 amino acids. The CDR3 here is CASSLVGNGNTIYF. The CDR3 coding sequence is TGTGCCAGCAGTTTAGTAGGGAATGGAAACACCATATATTTT.

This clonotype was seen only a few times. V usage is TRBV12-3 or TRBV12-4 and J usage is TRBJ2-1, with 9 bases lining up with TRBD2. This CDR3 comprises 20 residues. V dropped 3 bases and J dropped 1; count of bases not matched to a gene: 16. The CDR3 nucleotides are TGTGCCAGCAGTTTGCCCCTAGGGGCTAGCGGGGCCCCTTCCTACAATGAGCAGTTCTTC. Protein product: CASSLPLGASGAPSYNEQFF.

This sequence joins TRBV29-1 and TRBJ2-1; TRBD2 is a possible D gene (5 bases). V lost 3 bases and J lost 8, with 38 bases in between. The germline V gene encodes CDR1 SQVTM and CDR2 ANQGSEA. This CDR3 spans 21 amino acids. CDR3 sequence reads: CSVDWRIKGSPGMESHYEQFF. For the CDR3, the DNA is TGCAGCGTTGATTGGAGGATCAAGGGTTCCCCGGGGATGGAGTCACACTATGAGCAGTTCTTC.

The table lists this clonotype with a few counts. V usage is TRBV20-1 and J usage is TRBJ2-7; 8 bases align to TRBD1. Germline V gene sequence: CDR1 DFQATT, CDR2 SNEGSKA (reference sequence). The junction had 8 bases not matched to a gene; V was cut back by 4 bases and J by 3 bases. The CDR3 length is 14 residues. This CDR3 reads CSAMRTGLLYEQYF. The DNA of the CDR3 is TGCAGTGCTATGCGGACAGGGCTTCTCTACGAGCAGTACTTC.

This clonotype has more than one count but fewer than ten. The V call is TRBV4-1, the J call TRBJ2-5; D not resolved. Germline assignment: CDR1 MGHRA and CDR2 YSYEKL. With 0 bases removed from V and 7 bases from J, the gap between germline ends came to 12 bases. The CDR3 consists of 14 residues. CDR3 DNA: TGCGCCAGCAGCCAAGAAGCCTCCGTGGGGACCCAGTACTTC. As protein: CASSQEASVGTQYF.

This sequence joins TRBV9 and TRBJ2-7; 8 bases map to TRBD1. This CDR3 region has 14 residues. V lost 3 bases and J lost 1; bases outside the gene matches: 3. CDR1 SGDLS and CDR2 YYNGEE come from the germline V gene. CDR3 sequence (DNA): TGTGCCAGCAGCGGAAGGACAGGGTCCTACGAGCAGTACTTC. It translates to CASSGRTGSYEQYF. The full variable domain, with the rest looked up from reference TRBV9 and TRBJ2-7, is DSGVTQTPKHLITATGQRVTLRCSPRSGDLSVYWYQQSLDQGLQFLIQYYNGEERAKGNILERFSAQQFPDLHSELNLSSLELGDSALYFCASSGRTGSYEQYFGPGTRLTVT.

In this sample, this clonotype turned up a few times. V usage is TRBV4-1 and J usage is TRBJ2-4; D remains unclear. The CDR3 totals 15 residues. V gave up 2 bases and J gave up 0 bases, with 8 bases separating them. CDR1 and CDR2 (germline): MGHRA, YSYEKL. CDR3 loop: CASSQPAVAKNIQYF. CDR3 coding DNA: TGCGCCAGCAGCCAACCGGCCGTAGCCAAAAACATTCAGTACTTC.

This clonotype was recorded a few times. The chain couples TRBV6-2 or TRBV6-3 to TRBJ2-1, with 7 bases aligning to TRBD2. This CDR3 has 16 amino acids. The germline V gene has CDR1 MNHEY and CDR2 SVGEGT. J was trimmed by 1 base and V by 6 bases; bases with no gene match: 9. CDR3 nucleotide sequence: TGTGCCAGCAGAACGCGGGAGTATCCATCCTACAATGAGCAGTTCTTC. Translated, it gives CASRTREYPSYNEQFF.

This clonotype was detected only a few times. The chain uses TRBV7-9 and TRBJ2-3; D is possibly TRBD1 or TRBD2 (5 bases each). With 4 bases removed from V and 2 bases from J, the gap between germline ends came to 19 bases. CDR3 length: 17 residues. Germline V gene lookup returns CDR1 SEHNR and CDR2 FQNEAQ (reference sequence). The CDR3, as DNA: TGTGCCAGCAGCTCTACCCACCGGGACCCGACCACAGATACGCAGTATTTT. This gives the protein CASSSTHRDPTTDTQYF.

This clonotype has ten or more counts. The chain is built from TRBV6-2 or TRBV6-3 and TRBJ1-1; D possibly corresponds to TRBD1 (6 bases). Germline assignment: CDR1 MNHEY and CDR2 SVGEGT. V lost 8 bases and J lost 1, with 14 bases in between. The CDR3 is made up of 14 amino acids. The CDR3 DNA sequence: TGTGCCAGCGAAACAGGGATGAAGAACACTGAAGCTTTCTTT. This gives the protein CASETGMKNTEAFF.

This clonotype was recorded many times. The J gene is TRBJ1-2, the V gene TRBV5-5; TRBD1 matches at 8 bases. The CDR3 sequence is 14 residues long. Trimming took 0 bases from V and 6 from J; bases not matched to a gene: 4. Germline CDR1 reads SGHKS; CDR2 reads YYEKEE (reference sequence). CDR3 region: CASSLARGLDGYTF. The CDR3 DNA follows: TGTGCCAGCAGCTTGGCCAGGGGGCTGGATGGCTACACCTTC.

CDR3 DNA sequence: TGCGCCAGCAGCCAACGGTTAGCCTACGAGCAGTACTTC. Its protein is CASSQRLAYEQYF. J is TRBJ2-7 and V is TRBV4-1; D is ambiguous. The germline V gene has CDR1 MGHRA and CDR2 YSYEKL. V lost 2 bases and J 2 bases, leaving 7 bases between the germline ends. The CDR3 is 13 amino acids.

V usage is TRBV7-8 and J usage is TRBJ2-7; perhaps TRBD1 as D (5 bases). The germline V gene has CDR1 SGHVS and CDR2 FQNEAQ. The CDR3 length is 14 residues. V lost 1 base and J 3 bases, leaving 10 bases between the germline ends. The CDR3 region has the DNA TGTGCCAGCAGCTTAGGACAGAGTGACTACGAGCAGTACTTC. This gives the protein CASSLGQSDYEQYF.

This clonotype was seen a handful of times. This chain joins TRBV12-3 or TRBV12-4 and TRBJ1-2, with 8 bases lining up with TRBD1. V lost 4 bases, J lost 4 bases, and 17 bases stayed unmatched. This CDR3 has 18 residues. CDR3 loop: CASSSPGRQGALPYGYTF. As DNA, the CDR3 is TGTGCCAGCAGTTCGCCGGGGAGGCAGGGGGCGCTTCCCTATGGCTACACCTTC.

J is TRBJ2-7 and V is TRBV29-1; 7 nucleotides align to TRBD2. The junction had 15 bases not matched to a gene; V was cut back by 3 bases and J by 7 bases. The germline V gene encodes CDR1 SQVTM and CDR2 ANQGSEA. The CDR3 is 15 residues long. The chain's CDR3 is CSVEYAGKRGREQYF. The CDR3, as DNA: TGCAGCGTTGAGTATGCGGGGAAGCGGGGTCGGGAGCAGTACTTC.

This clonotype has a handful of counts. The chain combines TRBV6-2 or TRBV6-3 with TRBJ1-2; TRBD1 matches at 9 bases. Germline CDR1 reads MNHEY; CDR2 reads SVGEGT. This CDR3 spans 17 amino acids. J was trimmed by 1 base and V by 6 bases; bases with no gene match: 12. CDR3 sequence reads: CASRARTGAQLNYGYTF. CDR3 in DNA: TGTGCCAGCAGGGCGAGGACAGGGGCTCAGCTTAACTATGGCTACACCTTC.

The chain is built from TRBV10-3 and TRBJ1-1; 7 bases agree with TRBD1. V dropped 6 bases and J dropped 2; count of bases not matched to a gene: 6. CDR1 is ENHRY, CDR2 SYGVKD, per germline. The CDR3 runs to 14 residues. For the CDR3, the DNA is TGTGCCATCAGAATACAGGGGAAAAACACTGAAGCTTTCTTT. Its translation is CAIRIQGKNTEAFF.

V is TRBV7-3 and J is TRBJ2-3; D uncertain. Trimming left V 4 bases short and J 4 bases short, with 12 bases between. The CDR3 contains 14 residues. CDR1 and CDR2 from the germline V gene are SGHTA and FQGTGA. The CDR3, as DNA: TGTGCCAGCAGCTCCAGTGGGTGGGCAGATACGCAGTATTTT. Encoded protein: CASSSSGWADTQYF.

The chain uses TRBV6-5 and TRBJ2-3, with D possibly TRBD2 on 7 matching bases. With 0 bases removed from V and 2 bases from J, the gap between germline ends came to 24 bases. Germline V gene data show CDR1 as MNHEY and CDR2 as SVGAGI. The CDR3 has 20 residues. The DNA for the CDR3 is TGTGCCAGCAGTTACTCGATACCCAATGGGGGGGCGGGGGCCACAGATACGCAGTATTTT. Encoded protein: CASSYSIPNGGAGATDTQYF.

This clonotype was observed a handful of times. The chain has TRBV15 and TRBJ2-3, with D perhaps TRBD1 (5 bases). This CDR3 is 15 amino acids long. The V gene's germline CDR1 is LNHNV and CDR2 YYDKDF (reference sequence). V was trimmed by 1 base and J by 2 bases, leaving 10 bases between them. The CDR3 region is CATSRGWGNTDTQYF. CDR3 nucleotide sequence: TGTGCCACCAGCAGAGGATGGGGCAACACAGATACGCAGTATTTT.

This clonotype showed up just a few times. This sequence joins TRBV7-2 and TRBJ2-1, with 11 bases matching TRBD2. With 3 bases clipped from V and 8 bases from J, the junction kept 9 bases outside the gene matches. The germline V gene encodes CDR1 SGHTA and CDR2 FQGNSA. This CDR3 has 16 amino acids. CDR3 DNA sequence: TGTGCCAGCAGCTTTTACGAACTAGCGGGAGTCCATGAGCAGTTCTTC. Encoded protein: CASSFYELAGVHEQFF.

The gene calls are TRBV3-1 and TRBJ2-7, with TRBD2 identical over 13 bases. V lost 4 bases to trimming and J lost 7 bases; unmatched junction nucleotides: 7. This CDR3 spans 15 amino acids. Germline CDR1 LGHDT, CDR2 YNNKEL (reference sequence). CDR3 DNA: TGTGCCAGCAGCCTTTGGACTAGCGGGAGAGAGGAGCAGTACTTC. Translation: CASSLWTSGREEQYF.

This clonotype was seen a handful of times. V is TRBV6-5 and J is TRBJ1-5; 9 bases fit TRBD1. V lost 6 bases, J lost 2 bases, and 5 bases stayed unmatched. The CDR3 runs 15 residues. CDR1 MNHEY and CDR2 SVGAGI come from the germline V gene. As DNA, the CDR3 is TGTGCCAGCAGCCGGGGACAGGGCGGCAATCAGCCCCAGCATTTT. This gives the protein CASSRGQGGNQPQHF.

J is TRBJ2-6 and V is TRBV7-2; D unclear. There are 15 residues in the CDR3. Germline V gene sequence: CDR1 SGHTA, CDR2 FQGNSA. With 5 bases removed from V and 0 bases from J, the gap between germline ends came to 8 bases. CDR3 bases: TGTGCCAGCAGCCCCCACGACTCTGGGGCCAACGTCCTGACTTTC. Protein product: CASSPHDSGANVLTF. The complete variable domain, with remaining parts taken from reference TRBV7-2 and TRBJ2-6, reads GAGVSQSPSNKVTEKGKDVELRCDPISGHTALYWYRQSLGQGLEFLIYFQGNSAPDKSGLPSDRFSAERTGGSVSTLTIQRTQQEDSAVYLCASSPHDSGANVLTFGAGSRLTVL.

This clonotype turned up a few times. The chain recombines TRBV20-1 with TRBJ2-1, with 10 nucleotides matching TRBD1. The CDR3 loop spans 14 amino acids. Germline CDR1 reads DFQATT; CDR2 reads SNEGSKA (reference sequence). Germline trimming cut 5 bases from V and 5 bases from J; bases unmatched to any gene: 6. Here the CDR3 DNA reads TGCAGTGCTTTTTCGGGACAGGGGAACAATGAGCAGTTCTTC. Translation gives CSAFSGQGNNEQFF.